The 29 T cell receptor beta chains in this list originate from one sample, sequenced in a study of early T cells in non-severe SARS-CoV-2 infection. TCRdb reprocessed the 5' RACE reads with MiXCR, giving one entry per CDR3 protein. The sample yields about 64,000 distinct CDR3 sequences, approximately 9.2% seen once. Here the sequenced sample was whole blood, taken at baseline. The receptors originated from an adult who was a healthcare worker with PCR-confirmed SARS-CoV-2 infection or an uninfected control (not recorded which).

The chain employs TRBV4-3 and TRBJ1-4, with a tentative D call TRBD1 (5 bases). The length of the CDR3 is 14 residues. Deletions cut 0 bases from V and 12 bases from J, with 14 bases between. CDR1 is LGHNA and CDR2 is YSLEER in the germline V gene. The CDR3 loop is CASSQDLWGVELFF. CDR3 bases: TGCGCCAGCAGCCAAGATCTGTGGGGGGTGGAACTGTTTTTT.

This clonotype was recorded many times. The chain has TRBV5-4 and TRBJ2-2, with 8 positions matching TRBD1. The CDR3 consists of 18 residues. Germline CDR1 SGHNT, CDR2 YYREEE (reference sequence). V trimming: 2 bases; J trimming: 0 bases; junction bases outside the gene matches: 9. The CDR3 region is CASSLKTGVKTNTGELFF. The CDR3 nucleotides read TGTGCCAGCAGCTTAAAGACAGGGGTCAAAACGAACACCGGGGAGCTGTTTTTT.

This clonotype was found many times. The V gene is TRBV18, the J gene TRBJ1-1; perhaps TRBD1 as D (5 bases). This CDR3 spans 14 amino acids. Trimming removed 8 bases from V and 5 bases from J, with 18 bases in between. The germline CDR1 and CDR2 sequences are KGHSH and LQKENI. CDR3 amino acids: CASVVQGKWTEAFF. DNA of the CDR3: TGTGCCAGCGTGGTCCAGGGTAAGTGGACTGAAGCTTTCTTT.

The V call is TRBV7-9, the J call TRBJ1-5, with D tentatively TRBD1 (5 bases). The length of the CDR3 is 13 residues. CDR1 and CDR2 from the germline V gene are SEHNR and FQNEAQ (reference sequence). Trimming took off 5 bases at V and 6 bases at J, with 11 bases between the two ends. CDR3 amino acids: CASSPGGGQPQHF. The CDR3 DNA follows: TGTGCCAGCAGCCCAGGTGGGGGTCAGCCCCAGCATTTT.

This clonotype turned up a few times. The V call is TRBV6-2 or TRBV6-3, the J call TRBJ2-7; perhaps TRBD1 as D (6 bases). V lost 10 bases and J lost 3, with 19 bases in between. The CDR3 loop spans 14 amino acids. Germline-derived CDR1 and CDR2 are MNHEY and SVGEGT. The CDR3 sequence: CATFDRLDSYEQYF. The CDR3 nucleotides read TGTGCCACTTTTGATCGGCTGGACAGCTACGAGCAGTACTTC.

This clonotype was picked up many times. The rearrangement links TRBV12-3 or TRBV12-4 to TRBJ2-1, with 8 positions matching TRBD1. This CDR3 spans 15 amino acids. V was pared by 4 bases and J by 2 bases, with 4 bases of the junction left unmatched. Here the CDR3 reads CASSYPGGAYNEQFF. The CDR3 coding sequence is TGTGCCAGCAGTTATCCAGGGGGCGCCTACAATGAGCAGTTCTTC.

The chain couples TRBV23-1 to TRBJ2-3; TRBD1 might be the D (5 bases). TRBV23-1 is given ORF status, its function remaining uncertain. The V end lost 1 base, the J end lost 1 base, and 21 bases lay between the germline ends. This CDR3 spans 19 amino acids. Here the CDR3 reads CASSQCRQLSVRGTDTQYF. For the CDR3, the DNA is TGCGCCAGCAGTCAATGTAGACAGTTATCCGTGCGTGGCACAGATACGCAGTATTTT.

This clonotype was observed at least ten times. V usage is TRBV6-5 and J usage is TRBJ1-2; possible D gene TRBD1, 5 bases. Per the germline V gene, CDR1 is MNHEY and CDR2 is SVGAGI. V dropped 5 bases and J dropped 2 bases, with 12 bases sitting between them. CDR3 length equals 14 residues. CDR3 bases: TGTGCCAGCAGTCGTCGACAGCCCAACTATGGCTACACCTTC. Translated, it gives CASSRRQPNYGYTF.

The CDR3, as DNA: TGTGCCAGCAGCAAGGCGGGGACTCTACATACCGGGGAGCTGTTTTTT. Translation: CASSKAGTLHTGELFF. The rearrangement links TRBV7-2 to TRBJ2-2, with a weak D call TRBD2 (6 bases). V was cut by 5 bases and J by 5 bases, with 18 bases left in between. This CDR3 has 16 amino acids. Germline assignment: CDR1 SGHTA and CDR2 FQGNSA.

This rearrangement joins TRBV24-1 to TRBJ2-4; D ambiguous. Germline V gene lookup returns CDR1 KGHDR and CDR2 SFDVKD. This CDR3 is 13 amino acids long. The V end was cut by 6 bases, the J end by 0 bases, with 5 bases between. CDR3 nucleotide sequence: TGTGCCACCAGTCACCCAGCCAAAAACATTCAGTACTTC. It specifies CATSHPAKNIQYF.

The chain links TRBV5-1 to TRBJ2-5; 10 nucleotides line up with TRBD1. CDR3 length: 17 amino acids. V lost 3 bases to trimming and J lost 0 bases; unmatched junction nucleotides: 8. Germline V CDR1 and CDR2: SGHRS, YFSETQ. Here the CDR3 reads CASSSPGTGDNQETQYF. The CDR3 nucleotides read TGCGCCAGCAGCTCACCAGGGACAGGGGATAACCAAGAGACCCAGTACTTC.

This clonotype was seen a few times. This chain links TRBV29-1 with TRBJ1-1; 7 bases line up with TRBD1. This CDR3 is 13 amino acids long. The V segment lost 7 bases and the J segment 5 bases; nucleotides outside the gene matches: 10. The germline CDR1 and CDR2 sequences are SQVTM and ANQGSEA. In DNA form, the CDR3 reads TGCAGCGCTGGGAGACAGGGACGGACTGAAGCTTTCTTT. Translating it yields CSAGRQGRTEAFF.

This clonotype showed up just a few times. This sequence joins TRBV24-1 and TRBJ2-1; 16 nucleotides line up with TRBD2. J gave up 10 bases and V 2 bases, and 7 bases lay outside the gene matches. CDR3 length: 17 residues. Germline V lookup: CDR1 KGHDR, CDR2 SFDVKD. As DNA, the CDR3 is TGTGCCACCAGTGATTACAAGGGACTAGCGGGAGGGTTAGAGCAGTTCTTC. It encodes CATSDYKGLAGGLEQFF.

This clonotype was observed a few times. The chain links TRBV5-1 to TRBJ2-1; no clear D. The CDR3 totals 16 residues. V was trimmed by 2 bases and J by 0 bases, leaving 12 bases between them. The germline gives CDR1 SGHRS, CDR2 YFSETQ. This CDR3 is CASSFTSPPSYNEQFF. CDR3 bases: TGCGCCAGCAGCTTCACCTCGCCTCCCTCCTACAATGAGCAGTTCTTC.

This clonotype was recorded at least ten times. This chain joins TRBV12-5 and TRBJ1-6; D gene uncertain. The V and J ends lost 5 bases and 3 bases respectively, with 8 bases between them. This CDR3 region has 14 residues. Germline V CDR1 and CDR2: LGHNT, FRNRAP. CDR3 region: CASGPPNYNSPLHF. The CDR3 DNA sequence: TGTGCTAGTGGTCCCCCAAACTATAATTCACCCCTCCACTTT.

This clonotype was found a few times. The chain uses TRBV20-1 and TRBJ2-5; possible D gene TRBD1, 5 bases. The germline V and J ends were trimmed by 4 bases and 2 bases, with 11 bases remaining between them. Looked up from germline, CDR1 is DFQATT and CDR2 is SNEGSKA (reference sequence). This CDR3 region has 13 residues. For the CDR3, the DNA is TGCAGTGCTACGACAGCAATTCAAGAGACCCAGTACTTC. It translates to CSATTAIQETQYF.

Many counts were recorded for this clonotype. The rearrangement uses TRBV7-6 and TRBJ2-7; 9 bases are a match to TRBD1. CDR1 and CDR2 (germline): SGHVS, FNYEAQ. Germline trimming cut 4 bases from V and 4 bases from J; bases unmatched to any gene: 8. CDR3 length: 15 amino acids. The CDR3 region has the DNA TGTGCCAGCAGCTCATTTGGGGGGACAGGGTACGAGCAGTACTTC. Translation: CASSSFGGTGYEQYF.

This clonotype was seen only a few times. The CDR3 bases are TGCAGCGTTGGGAGTGGGACAGAGTCAGAAGCTTTCTTT. Protein product: CSVGSGTESEAFF. The chain combines TRBV29-1 with TRBJ1-1, with 7 bases fitting TRBD1. The germline V gene encodes CDR1 SQVTM and CDR2 ANQGSEA. V lost 4 bases, J lost 8 bases, and 10 bases stayed unmatched. This CDR3 is 13 amino acids long.

V usage is TRBV20-1 and J usage is TRBJ2-2; TRBD2 aligns across 10 bases. Per germline, CDR1 DFQATT and CDR2 SNEGSKA (reference sequence). Trimming cost V 3 bases and J 4 bases; bases outside gene matches: 5. The CDR3 sequence is 15 residues long. The CDR3 DNA follows: TGCAGTGCTAGTGGTTCTAGCGGGGGCACCGGGGAGCTGTTTTTT. As protein: CSASGSSGGTGELFF.

Many counts were recorded for this clonotype. The chain is built from TRBV5-6 and TRBJ2-1; no firm D call. Germline V CDR1 and CDR2: SGHDT, YYEEEE. V gave up 7 bases and J gave up 0 bases, with 8 bases separating them. The CDR3 loop spans 13 amino acids. CDR3 loop: CASLTFSYNEQFF. The CDR3 nucleotides are TGTGCCAGCCTAACATTCTCCTACAATGAGCAGTTCTTC. The full variable domain, its missing parts supplied by reference TRBV5-6 and TRBJ2-1, is DAGVTQSPTHLIKTRGQQVTLRCSPKSGHDTVSWYQQALGQGPQFIFQYYEEEERQRGNFPDRFSGHQFPNYSSELNVNALLLGDSALYLCASLTFSYNEQFFGPGTRLTVL.

This chain uses TRBV11-2 with TRBJ2-5; 12 nucleotides match TRBD1. Germline lookup yields CDR1 SGHAT and CDR2 FQNNGV. The J segment lost 6 bases and the V segment lost 5 bases, leaving 7 bases of the junction unmatched. This CDR3 comprises 15 residues. CDR3 in DNA: TGTGCCAGCAGCCCGGGACAGGGGGCTGGGAAGACCCAGTACTTC. Translated, it gives CASSPGQGAGKTQYF.

In this sample, this clonotype turned up many times. Here the CDR3 reads CASRGDSIDSKLFF. The CDR3, as DNA: TGTGCCAGCAGGGGGGACAGCATTGACAGCAAACTGTTTTTT. The V call is TRBV2, the J call TRBJ1-4; 7 nucleotides match TRBD1. Trimming cost V 6 bases and J 11 bases; bases outside gene matches: 12. CDR1 SNHLY and CDR2 FYNNEI come from the germline V gene. This CDR3 comprises 14 residues.

In its sample, this clonotype was seen many times. This chain uses TRBV6-6 with TRBJ2-7; 7 bases agree with TRBD2. The trim removed 6 bases at V and 6 bases at J, leaving 5 bases unmatched. CDR1 is MNHNY, CDR2 SVGAGI, per germline (reference sequence). This CDR3 has 12 amino acids. CDR3 coding DNA: TGTGCCAGCAGGCCAACTAGCGTCGAGCAGTACTTC. Translated: CASRPTSVEQYF.

This clonotype was detected a few times. CDR3 in DNA: TGTGCCAGCAGCCATCCATCCTTAGAGGGAGGCTACGAGCAGTACTTC. It specifies CASSHPSLEGGYEQYF. V usage is TRBV4-2 and J usage is TRBJ2-7, with TRBD2 as a possible D gene (6 bases). V lost 3 bases and J lost 3, with 18 bases in between. The CDR3 runs 16 residues. The germline gives CDR1 LGHNA, CDR2 YNFKEQ.

The genes are TRBV12-3 or TRBV12-4 and TRBJ1-1; weak D call: TRBD1 (5 bases). V lost 6 bases and J 0 bases, leaving 11 bases between the germline ends. The CDR3 consists of 14 residues. Here the CDR3 reads CASRRGRLNTEAFF. As DNA, the CDR3 is TGTGCCAGCAGAAGGGGCAGGTTGAACACTGAAGCTTTCTTT.

In this sample, this clonotype turned up many times. The chain combines TRBV27 with TRBJ1-1; tentative D call: TRBD1 (5 bases). The CDR3 length is 13 residues. Trimming took off 6 bases at V and 1 base at J, with 9 bases between the two ends. Germline V lookup: CDR1 MNHEY, CDR2 SMNVEV (reference sequence). The CDR3 sequence is CASSRDGNTEAFF. The CDR3 nucleotides read TGTGCCAGCAGCAGGGACGGGAACACTGAAGCTTTCTTT.

This clonotype was detected a few times. The chain combines TRBV20-1 with TRBJ1-4; the D gene is possibly TRBD1 (6 bases). V was shortened by 2 bases and J by 8 bases, with 12 bases between the two germline ends. CDR1 DFQATT and CDR2 SNEGSKA come from the germline V gene (reference sequence). The CDR3 has 13 amino acids. DNA of the CDR3: TGCAGTGCTAGACGGCAGGGGAAGGAAAAACTGTTTTTT. Encoded protein: CSARRQGKEKLFF.

This clonotype has more than one count but fewer than ten. The chain combines TRBV11-2 with TRBJ2-3; D is ambiguous. Germline lookup yields CDR1 SGHAT and CDR2 FQNNGV. Between the trimmed V and J ends, which lost 2 bases and 8 bases, there was a span of 14 bases. There are 14 residues in the CDR3. The CDR3 coding sequence is TGTGCCAGCAGCTTAAATAGACAACCCCCTACGCAGTATTTT. This encodes CASSLNRQPPTQYF.

The table lists this clonotype with a few counts. The chain combines TRBV14 with TRBJ2-1; D is undetermined. Germline V gives CDR1 SGHDN, CDR2 FVKESK. Trimming took 0 bases from V and 0 from J, leaving 12 bases between them. The CDR3 sequence is 17 residues long. The CDR3 DNA reads TGTGCCAGCAGCCAAGATCGGCGGTCTTACTCCTACAATGAGCAGTTCTTC. Protein sequence: CASSQDRRSYSYNEQFF.